Below, 6 T cell receptor beta chains from the same sample are listed, as sequenced in a study of blood T cell repertoires in COVID-19. Profiling relied on immunoSEQ multiplex PCR, and the TCRdb table lists in-frame clones only, not all of them. The profile covers tens of thousands of clones, with around 85% appearing a single time and more than 40% taken by the ten largest. Sequences were obtained from peripheral blood. These receptors were obtained from a man in his sixties with active or convalescent COVID-19.

This clone showed up just once. The J gene is TRBJ2-7, the V gene TRBV18; 11 bases are shared with TRBD2. The CDR3 covers 14 residues. V was pared by 5 bases and J by 3 bases, with 3 bases of the junction left unmatched. Germline CDR1 KGHSH, CDR2 LQKENI. The CDR3 is CASSAGTSGYEQYV. In DNA, the CDR3 is TGTGCCAGCTCAGCGGGGACTAGCGGCTACGAGCAGTACGTC.

The chain employs TRBV5-6 and TRBJ2-7, with 9 bases lining up with TRBD1. V shed 5 bases and J 7 bases; nucleotides not matched to a gene: 16. This CDR3 comprises 16 residues. Per the germline V gene, CDR1 is SGHDT and CDR2 is YYEEEE. The CDR3 protein is CASRDRPGQGLWEQYV. In DNA form, the CDR3 reads TGTGCCAGCAGGGACCGCCCGGGACAGGGATTGTGGGAGCAGTACGTC.

This clone was found once. This chain links TRBV10-1 with TRBJ2-3, with a possible D match to TRBD1 (6 bases). CDR1 WNHNN and CDR2 SYGVQD come from the germline V gene (reference sequence). This CDR3 spans 16 amino acids. Between the trimmed V and J ends, which lost 2 bases and 0 bases, there was a span of 12 bases. This CDR3 reads CASSEGQRISTDTQYF. The CDR3 DNA reads as TGCGCCAGCAGTGAGGGACAGCGGATCAGCACAGATACGCAGTATTTT.

This clone was observed a handful of times. The rearrangement uses TRBV3-1 (or the pseudogene TRBV3-2) and TRBJ2-5; the D gene is possibly TRBD1 (5 bases). The CDR3 has 13 residues. The germline CDR1 and CDR2 sequences are LGHDT and YNNKEL (reference sequence). Trimming shortened V by 4 bases and J by 2 bases, and 8 bases separated the two germline ends. The CDR3 DNA is TGTGCCAGCAGCCGGACAAGACAAGAGACCCAGTACTTC. Protein product: CASSRTRQETQYF.

V usage is TRBV10-2 and J usage is TRBJ1-3, with 9 nucleotides matching TRBD1. This CDR3 is 16 amino acids long. Germline CDR1 is WSHSY and CDR2 is SAAADI. V trimming: 2 bases; J trimming: 2 bases; junction bases outside the gene matches: 4. The CDR3 DNA reads as TGCGCCAGCAGTGAGACCCGGACAGGGGCTGGAAACACCATATATTTT. Translation gives CASSETRTGAGNTIYF.

The chain recombines TRBV12-3 or TRBV12-4 with TRBJ1-1; the D is unclear. Trimming removed 3 bases at V and 5 bases at J, with 10 bases between. CDR3 length: 13 amino acids. As DNA, the CDR3 is TGTGCCAGCAGTTTGAGGGAGCGGACTGAAGCTTTCTTT. Translating it yields CASSLRERTEAFF.